Sequencing of this TCR beta chain was carried out in a study of T cells in Graves' hyperthyroidism and ophthalmopathy. Study-level results: In the blood, most expanded thyroid clonotypes above 0.001 appeared as well. In simple terms, a model built on 13 V-J features told ophthalmopathy apart from stable hyperthyroidism.

The germline gives CDR1 SNHLY, CDR2 FYNNEI. Trimming took off 0 bases at V and 4 bases at J, with 15 bases between the two ends. CDR3 length: 16 residues. The investigators amplified TCR beta CDR3 regions from RNA transcripts. Carried out on the TCR CDR3, a first-round RT-PCR used the HTBI primer set. TCRdb passed the multiplex PCR reads through MiXCR, listing each CDR3 protein once. Counted here are 500,000 to 750,000 distinct CDR3 sequences, 35% to 55% occurring once; the ten biggest clones make up about 8.3%. Remarks on this clonotype: Its target is not known.

Specimen: peripheral blood or thyroid tissue (not recorded which). The receptor was isolated from a woman between 18 and 30 years old with Graves' hyperthyroidism. The V call is TRBV2, the J call TRBJ1-2; D possibly corresponds to TRBD1 (6 bases). The DNA of the CDR3 is TGTGCCAGCAGTGAAGCGGGGGTCTGGGGGGCCTATGGCTACACCTTC. As protein: CASSEAGVWGAYGYTF.